These 29 T cell receptor beta chains were sequenced from one sample in a study of T cells in Graves' hyperthyroidism and ophthalmopathy. Authors of the study amplified TCR beta CDR3 regions from RNA transcripts. In the first-round RT-PCR of the TCR CDR3, the HTBI primer set was used. MiXCR, run by TCRdb on the multiplex PCR reads, gives a single entry per CDR3 protein. Of about 520,000 distinct CDR3 sequences in the sample, around a quarter were seen once. The sequenced material came from blood. These receptors came from a woman in her thirties with Graves' ophthalmopathy.

The gene calls are TRBV6-1 and TRBJ2-7; D gene ambiguous. This CDR3 is 13 amino acids long. The germline gives CDR1 MNHNS, CDR2 SASEGT. V lost 7 bases and J 2 bases, leaving 12 bases between the germline ends. CDR3 sequence reads: CASNNAYTYEQYF. The CDR3 region has the DNA TGTGCCAGCAATAATGCCTATACCTACGAGCAGTACTTC.

This clonotype has a count of ten or more. The chain employs TRBV7-8 and TRBJ2-2; unclear D gene. CDR3 length: 12 amino acids. Germline values: CDR1 SGHVS, CDR2 FQNEAQ. Trimming stripped 3 bases from V and 6 bases from J, with 5 bases between. CDR3 amino acids: CASSFYAGELFF. The CDR3 nucleotides are TGTGCCAGCAGCTTTTATGCCGGGGAGCTGTTTTTT.

The rearrangement joins TRBV6-2 or TRBV6-3 to TRBJ2-7; D possibly corresponds to TRBD2 (7 bases). In germline, CDR1 is MNHEY, CDR2 SVGEGT. The CDR3 contains 13 residues. With 4 bases removed from V and 6 bases from J, the gap between germline ends came to 13 bases. This CDR3 reads CASSWGGASEQYF. Written as DNA, the CDR3 is TGTGCCAGCAGTTGGGGGGGGGCGAGCGAGCAGTACTTC.

About this clonotype itself: It is likely a read error, because the conserved phenylalanine at the end of the CDR3 is missing. The DNA is left out, because the CDR3 cannot be placed on it with certainty; the CDR3 is given as TCRdb lists it. The rearrangement links TRBV27 to TRBJ1-2; TRBD1, the D gene given by the table, was not confirmed from the DNA. Germline loops: CDR1 MNHEY, CDR2 SMNVEV (reference sequence). Termini included, the CDR3 measures 13 amino acids. Here the CDR3 reads CASRQGSHYGYTY.

In this sample, this clonotype turned up a few times. Given a much more abundant clone one base away, this may be a read error. The rearrangement uses TRBV7-8 and TRBJ2-2, with 8 bases aligning to TRBD1. V trimming: 1 base; J trimming: 3 bases; junction bases outside the gene matches: 4. Germline V gives CDR1 SGHVS, CDR2 FQNEAQ. The CDR3 consists of 16 residues. For the CDR3, the DNA is TGTGCCAGCAGCTTAGACAACAGGGGGGACACCGGGGAGCTGTTTTTT. Amino acids: CASSLDNRGDTGELFF.

This clonotype was recorded at least ten times. V and J are TRBV12-3 or TRBV12-4 and TRBJ1-5; D remains unclear. V lost 7 bases and J lost 4, with 14 bases in between. The CDR3 covers 14 residues. The CDR3 loop is CASTTLGRNQPQHF. In DNA, the CDR3 is TGTGCCAGCACCACCCTGGGAAGAAATCAGCCCCAGCATTTT.

For this clonotype: At one boundary the junction diverges from the germline segment, which might be a read error. The chain employs TRBV7-2 and TRBJ1-2; TRBD1 is a possible D gene (6 bases). The CDR3 runs to 12 residues. The V gene's germline CDR1 is SGHTA and CDR2 FQGNSA. The chain's CDR3 is CASRPPQGGVAF. In nucleotides, the CDR3 is TGTGCCAGCAGACCTCCACAGGGAGGGGTTGCCTTC.

This clonotype was recorded many times. This chain uses TRBV7-2 with TRBJ1-1; D is uncertain. In germline, CDR1 is SGHTA, CDR2 FQGNSA. V was pared by 6 bases and J by 3 bases, with 11 bases between. The CDR3 has 13 amino acids. DNA for the CDR3: TGTGCCAGCAGGTCTTCATGGGACACTGAAGCTTTCTTT. This sequence encodes CASRSSWDTEAFF.

V is TRBV20-1 and J is TRBJ2-5; D is perhaps TRBD2 (5 bases). The V gene's germline CDR1 is DFQATT and CDR2 SNEGSKA (reference sequence). The CDR3 has 14 amino acids. This chain's CDR3 is CSPLGGAGQETQYF. CDR3 DNA: TGCAGCCCCTTGGGTGGCGCGGGCCAAGAGACCCAGTACTTC.

This clonotype occurred many times. The V and J genes are TRBV10-3 and TRBJ1-2; the D is unclear. CDR3 length: 13 residues. CDR1 is ENHRY, CDR2 SYGVKD, per germline. Trimming pared 4 bases from V and 2 bases from J, leaving 8 bases between. CDR3 coding DNA: TGTGCCATCAGTGCTGACCGAAACTATGGCTACACCTTC. The encoded protein is CAISADRNYGYTF.

This clonotype was counted many times. The chain has TRBV7-2 and TRBJ1-2; possible D gene TRBD1, 5 bases. V lost 8 bases, J lost 2 bases, and 12 bases lay in between. Germline CDR1 reads SGHTA; CDR2 reads FQGNSA. The CDR3 covers 13 residues. The CDR3 DNA reads TGTGCCAGCGGTTATGGGGGGAACTATGGCTACACCTTC. Protein sequence: CASGYGGNYGYTF. The whole variable domain, remainder taken from reference TRBV7-2 and TRBJ1-2, is GAGVSQSPSNKVTEKGKDVELRCDPISGHTALYWYRQSLGQGLEFLIYFQGNSAPDKSGLPSDRFSAERTGGSVSTLTIQRTQQEDSAVYLCASGYGGNYGYTFGSGTRLTVV.

This clonotype has ten or more counts. V usage is TRBV14 and J usage is TRBJ1-1; D is ambiguous. The CDR3 has 14 amino acids. Germline lookup yields CDR1 SGHDN and CDR2 FVKESK. V shed 5 bases and J shed 0 bases, with 10 bases lying between them. The CDR3 here is CASSAQSMNTEAFF. In DNA form, the CDR3 reads TGTGCCAGCAGCGCACAGAGCATGAACACTGAAGCTTTCTTT.

On this clonotype: The junction and the germline gene differ at one end; a read error may be behind it. V and J are TRBV6-5 and TRBJ2-2; D possibly corresponds to TRBD1 (6 bases). The CDR3 totals 14 residues. Germline V gene lookup returns CDR1 MNHEY and CDR2 SVGAGI. The CDR3 region is CASSWGPNTGEPFF. The DNA of the CDR3 is TGTGCCAGCAGTTGGGGGCCGAACACCGGGGAGCCGTTTTTT.

This clonotype was detected ten times or more. The rearrangement links TRBV27 to TRBJ1-5, with 8 bases identical to TRBD1. The CDR3 spans 15 residues. The germline V gene has CDR1 MNHEY and CDR2 SMNVEV (reference sequence). V shed 6 bases and J 2 bases; nucleotides not matched to a gene: 6. The CDR3 DNA reads TGTGCCAGCAGACGGGACAGGAATGGCAATCAGCCCCAGCATTTT. It encodes CASRRDRNGNQPQHF.

This clonotype showed up just a few times. J is TRBJ1-5 and V is TRBV6-4; D remains ambiguous. There are 14 residues in the CDR3. Trimming took 5 bases from V and 7 from J, leaving 15 bases between them. Germline-derived CDR1 and CDR2 are MRHNA and SNTAGT. The CDR3 nucleotides read TGTGCCAGCAGTTTAGGCACTCTAGGGCAGCCCCAGCATTTT. The encoded protein is CASSLGTLGQPQHF.

This clonotype was counted at least ten times. The chain employs TRBV6-2 or TRBV6-3 and TRBJ2-7; perhaps TRBD1 as D (6 bases). This CDR3 comprises 14 residues. Trimming pared 5 bases from V and 3 bases from J, leaving 14 bases between. Looked up from germline, CDR1 is MNHEY and CDR2 is SVGEGT. The CDR3 nucleotides are TGTGCCAGCAGTACAGGGTCCGGTGACTACGAGCAGTACTTC. Its protein product is CASSTGSGDYEQYF.

This clonotype has a handful of counts. This chain connects TRBV6-1 to TRBJ2-3; no definite D call. CDR1 is MNHNS, CDR2 SASEGT, per germline. This CDR3 spans 15 amino acids. Trimming shortened V by 0 bases and J by 0 bases, and 7 bases separated the two germline ends. CDR3 residues: CASSEAPGSTDTQYF. CDR3 DNA sequence: TGTGCCAGCAGTGAAGCCCCGGGCAGCACAGATACGCAGTATTTT.

This clonotype has only a few counts. The chain carries TRBV20-1 and TRBJ2-5; no clear D gene. V lost 8 bases, J lost 0 bases, and 7 bases lay in between. Germline values: CDR1 DFQATT, CDR2 SNEGSKA (reference sequence). This CDR3 has 11 residues. This chain's CDR3 is CSSMYQETQYF. The CDR3 coding sequence is TGCAGTAGCATGTACCAAGAGACCCAGTACTTC.

This clonotype showed up many times. The J gene is TRBJ2-4, the V gene TRBV7-2, with 8 bases lining up with TRBD2. The CDR3 consists of 16 residues. The junction had 5 bases not matched to a gene; V was cut back by 4 bases and J by 0 bases. Germline V gives CDR1 SGHTA, CDR2 FQGNSA. CDR3 amino acids: CASSSSGGGAKNIQYF. The CDR3, as DNA: TGTGCCAGCAGCTCCAGCGGGGGCGGAGCCAAAAACATTCAGTACTTC.

The chain recombines TRBV12-5 with TRBJ2-6, with 10 bases aligning to TRBD1. The germline V gene has CDR1 LGHNT and CDR2 FRNRAP. V lost 2 bases and J lost 0; bases outside the gene matches: 4. The CDR3 has 18 residues. The CDR3 loop reads CASGLPDRGHSGANVLTF. CDR3 bases: TGTGCTAGTGGTTTGCCAGACAGGGGGCACTCTGGGGCCAACGTCCTGACTTTC.

The genes are TRBV12-3 or TRBV12-4 and TRBJ1-5, with no clear D. The V end lost 7 bases, the J end lost 5 bases, and 12 bases lay between the germline ends. The CDR3 length is 13 residues. CDR3 nucleotide sequence: TGTGCCAGCACTAAACATGATTATCAGCCCCAGCATTTT. Amino acids: CASTKHDYQPQHF.

This clonotype occurred many times. The V call is TRBV10-3, the J call TRBJ1-6, with 8 bases fitting TRBD1. Germline V CDR1 and CDR2: ENHRY, SYGVKD. With V trimmed by 8 bases and J by 8 bases, 5 bases remained unmatched. This CDR3 is built from 13 residues. The CDR3 nucleotides read TGTGCCATCCAGGACAGGGTGGATTCACCCCTCCACTTT. Translated, it gives CAIQDRVDSPLHF.

The rearrangement uses TRBV7-2 and TRBJ2-7; D is possibly TRBD2 (6 bases). The CDR3 runs 15 residues. Trimming pared 3 bases from V and 3 bases from J, leaving 15 bases between. CDR1 and CDR2 (germline): SGHTA, FQGNSA. The CDR3 DNA is TGTGCCAGCAGCTTCGCGGGATCAGGGAGCTACGAGCAGTACTTC. This translates into CASSFAGSGSYEQYF.

This chain joins TRBV11-2 and TRBJ2-2; D may be TRBD1 (6 bases). Trimming removed 7 bases from V and 6 bases from J, with 15 bases in between. The germline gives CDR1 SGHAT, CDR2 FQNNGV. The CDR3 is 14 residues long. The CDR3: CASTRAGAAGELFF. The CDR3 DNA sequence: TGTGCCAGCACCCGTGCAGGGGCCGCCGGGGAGCTGTTTTTT. Complete variable domain (other parts from reference TRBV11-2 and TRBJ2-2): EAGVAQSPRYKIIEKRQSVAFWCNPISGHATLYWYQQILGQGPKLLIQFQNNGVVDDSQLPKDRFSAERLKGVDSTLKIQPAKLEDSAVYLCASTRAGAAGELFFGEGSRLTVL.

The chain combines TRBV6-2 or TRBV6-3 with TRBJ1-2, with D perhaps TRBD1 (5 bases). The CDR3 is 15 residues long. Trimming pared 4 bases from V and 2 bases from J, leaving 14 bases between. The V gene's germline CDR1 is MNHEY and CDR2 SVGEGT. Here the CDR3 DNA reads TGTGCCAGCAGTTCCCTTGGGACCGCCAACTATGGCTACACCTTC. Translating it yields CASSSLGTANYGYTF.

On this clonotype itself: One end of the junction fails to match germline, which may point to a read error. V and J are TRBV15 and TRBJ1-5; 7 nucleotides match TRBD1. The CDR3 sequence is 15 residues long. Germline-derived CDR1 and CDR2 are LNHNV and YYDKDF (reference sequence). In DNA, the CDR3 is TGTGCCACCAGCAGAGCTGACAGGGTCCGTCAGCCCAAGCATTTT. Residues: CATSRADRVRQPKHF. The full variable domain, its missing parts supplied by reference TRBV15 and TRBJ1-5, is DAMVIQNPRYQVTQFGKPVTLSCSQTLNHNVMYWYQQKSSQAPKLLFHYYDKDFNNEADTPDNFQSRRPNTSFCFLDIRSPGLGDTAMYLCATSRADRVRQPKHFGDGTRLSIL.

The gene calls are TRBV20-1 and TRBJ2-7; D is unclear. The germline CDR1 and CDR2 sequences are DFQATT and SNEGSKA (reference sequence). The CDR3 runs 13 residues. Trimming stripped 3 bases from V and 3 bases from J, with 12 bases between. CDR3 in amino acids: CSASGQANYEQYF. As DNA, the CDR3 is TGCAGTGCTAGCGGGCAGGCAAACTACGAGCAGTACTTC.

This chain connects TRBV29-1 to TRBJ2-7, with D possibly being TRBD2 (6 bases). The ends were cut back, 4 bases at V and 5 bases at J, with 15 bases in the middle. The CDR3 totals 13 residues. Germline V gene lookup returns CDR1 SQVTM and CDR2 ANQGSEA. CDR3 sequence reads: CSVGGVQPDEQYF. The DNA of the CDR3 is TGCAGCGTTGGGGGGGTTCAGCCTGACGAGCAGTACTTC.

V usage is TRBV4-1 and J usage is TRBJ1-2; unclear D gene. This CDR3 is 14 amino acids long. V gave up 0 bases and J gave up 2 bases, with 7 bases separating them. Germline CDR1 is MGHRA and CDR2 is YSYEKL. This CDR3 is CASSQDWANYGYTF. The CDR3 DNA reads as TGCGCCAGCAGCCAAGATTGGGCAAACTATGGCTACACCTTC.